This T cell receptor beta chain comes out of a study of blood T cell repertoires in COVID-19. Some clones are missing from TCRdb's copy, which holds only in-frame ones; the method was immunoSEQ multiplex PCR. The repertoire holds about 51,000 clones, with around nine tenths as singletons. CDR3 size: 13 residues. The ends were cut back, 3 bases at V and 5 bases at J, with 10 bases in the middle. Per the germline V gene, CDR1 is MNHEY and CDR2 is SVGAGI. Sample: peripheral blood. The TCR comes from a man aged 50 to 59 with active COVID-19. This chain links TRBV6-5 with TRBJ1-2, with D perhaps TRBD1 (5 bases). CDR3 nucleotide sequence: TGTGCCAGCAGTTATAAACAGGAATATGGCTACACCTTC. Protein sequence: CASSYKQEYGYTF.